The clone carrying this T cell receptor (beta chain) was observed a single time. Clones were sequenced by immunoSEQ multiplex PCR, and TCRdb holds only the in-frame ones, with some missing. This table holds over 55,000 clones, approximately 93% found once. This record comes from a study of T cell changes during pregnancy in multiple sclerosis. This CDR3 contains 13 residues. The germline V gene has CDR1 LNHDA and CDR2 SQIVND (reference sequence). The ends were cut back, 3 bases at V and 8 bases at J, with 13 bases in the middle. The sequence came from a female donor with multiple sclerosis, enrolled in a pregnancy study. The chain joins TRBV19 to TRBJ1-2; D gene ambiguous. The sequences come from peripheral blood, collected after pregnancy. The CDR3 DNA sequence: TGTGCCAGTAGTATTTCCAGAATTAACGGCTACACCTTC. This translates into CASSISRINGYTF. The full variable domain, in which reference TRBV19 and TRBJ1-2 provide the parts outside the CDR3, is DGGITQSPKYLFRKEGQNVTLSCEQNLNHDAMYWYRQDPGQGLRLIYYSQIVNDFQKGDIAEGYSVSREKKESFPLTVTSAQKNPTAFYLCASSISRINGYTFGSGTRLTVV.